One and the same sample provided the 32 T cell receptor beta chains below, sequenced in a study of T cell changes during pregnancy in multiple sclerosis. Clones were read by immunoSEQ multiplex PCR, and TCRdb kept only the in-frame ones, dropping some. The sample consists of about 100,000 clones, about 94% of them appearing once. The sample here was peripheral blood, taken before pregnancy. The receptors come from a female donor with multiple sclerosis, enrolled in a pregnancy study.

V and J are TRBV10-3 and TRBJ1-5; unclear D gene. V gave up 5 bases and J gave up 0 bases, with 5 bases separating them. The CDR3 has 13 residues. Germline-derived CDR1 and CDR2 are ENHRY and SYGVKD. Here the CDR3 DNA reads TGTGCCATCAGTACAGCTAGCAATCAGCCCCAGCATTTT. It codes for CAISTASNQPQHF.

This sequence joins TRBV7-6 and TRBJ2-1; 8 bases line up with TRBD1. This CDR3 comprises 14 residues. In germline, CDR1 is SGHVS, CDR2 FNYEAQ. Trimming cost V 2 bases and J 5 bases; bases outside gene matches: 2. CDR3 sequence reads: CASSLQGAHNEQFF. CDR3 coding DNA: TGTGCCAGCAGCTTACAGGGGGCTCACAATGAGCAGTTCTTC.

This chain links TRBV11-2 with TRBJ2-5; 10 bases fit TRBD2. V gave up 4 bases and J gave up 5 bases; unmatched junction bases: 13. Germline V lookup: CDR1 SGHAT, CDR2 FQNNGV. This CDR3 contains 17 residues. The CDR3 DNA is TGTGCCAGCAGCTCGTATTCTAGCGGGAGAGGAACCGAGACCCAGTACTTC. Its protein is CASSSYSSGRGTETQYF.

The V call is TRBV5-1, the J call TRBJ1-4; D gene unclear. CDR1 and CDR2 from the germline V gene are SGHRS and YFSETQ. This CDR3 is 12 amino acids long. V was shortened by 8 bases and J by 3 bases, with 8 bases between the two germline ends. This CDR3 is CASAGPNEKLFF. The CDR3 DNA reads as TGCGCCAGTGCCGGTCCTAATGAAAAACTGTTTTTT. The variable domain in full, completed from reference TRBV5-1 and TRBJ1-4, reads KAGVTQTPRYLIKTRGQQVTLSCSPISGHRSVSWYQQTPGQGLQFLFEYFSETQRNKGNFPGRFSGRQFSNSRSEMNVSTLELGDSALYLCASAGPNEKLFFGSGTQLSVL.

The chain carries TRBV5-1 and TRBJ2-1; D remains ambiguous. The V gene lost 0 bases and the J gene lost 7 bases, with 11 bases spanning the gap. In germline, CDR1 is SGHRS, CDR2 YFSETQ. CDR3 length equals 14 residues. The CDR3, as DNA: TGCGCCAGCAGCTTGGTCAGTCCGTCGAATGAGCAGTTCTTC. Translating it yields CASSLVSPSNEQFF.

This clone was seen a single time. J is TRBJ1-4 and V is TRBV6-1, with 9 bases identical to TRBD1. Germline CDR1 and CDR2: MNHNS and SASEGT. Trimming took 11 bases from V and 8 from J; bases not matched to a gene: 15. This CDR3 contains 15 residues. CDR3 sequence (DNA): TGTGCCGGATCCGGGACAGGGCTTCCTATCGAAAAACTGTTTTTT. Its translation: CAGSGTGLPIEKLFF.

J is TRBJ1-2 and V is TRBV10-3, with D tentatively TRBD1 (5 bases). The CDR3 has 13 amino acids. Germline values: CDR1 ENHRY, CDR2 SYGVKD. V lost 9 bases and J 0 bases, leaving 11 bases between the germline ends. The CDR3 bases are TGTGCCATTACAGGATTACCTAACTATGGCTACACCTTC. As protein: CAITGLPNYGYTF.

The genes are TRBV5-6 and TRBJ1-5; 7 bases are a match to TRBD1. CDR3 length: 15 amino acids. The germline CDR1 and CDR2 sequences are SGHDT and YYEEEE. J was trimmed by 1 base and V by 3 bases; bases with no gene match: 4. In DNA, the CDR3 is TGTGCCAGCAGCTCTGGGACAGTCAGCAATCAGCCCCAGCATTTT. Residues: CASSSGTVSNQPQHF. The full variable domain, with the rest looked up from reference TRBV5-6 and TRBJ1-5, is DAGVTQSPTHLIKTRGQQVTLRCSPKSGHDTVSWYQQALGQGPQFIFQYYEEEERQRGNFPDRFSGHQFPNYSSELNVNALLLGDSALYLCASSSGTVSNQPQHFGDGTRLSIL.

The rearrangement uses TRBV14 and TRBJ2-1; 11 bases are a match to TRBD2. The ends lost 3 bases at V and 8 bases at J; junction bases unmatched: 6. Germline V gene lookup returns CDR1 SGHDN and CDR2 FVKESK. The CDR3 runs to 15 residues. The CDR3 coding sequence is TGTGCCAGCAGCCACGGGACTAGCGGATGGGATGAGCAGTTCTTC. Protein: CASSHGTSGWDEQFF.

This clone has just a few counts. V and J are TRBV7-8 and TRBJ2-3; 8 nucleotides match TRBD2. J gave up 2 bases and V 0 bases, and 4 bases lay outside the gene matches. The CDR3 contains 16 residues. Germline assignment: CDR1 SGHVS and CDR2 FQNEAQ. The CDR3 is CASSLAVGRATDTQYF. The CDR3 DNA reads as TGTGCCAGCAGCTTAGCGGTCGGGAGGGCCACAGATACGCAGTATTTT.

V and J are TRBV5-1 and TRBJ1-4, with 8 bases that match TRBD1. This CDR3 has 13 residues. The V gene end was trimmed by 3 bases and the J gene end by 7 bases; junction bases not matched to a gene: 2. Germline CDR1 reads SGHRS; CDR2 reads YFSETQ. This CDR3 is CASSSGQGEKLFF. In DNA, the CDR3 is TGCGCCAGCAGCTCCGGACAGGGTGAAAAACTGTTTTTT.

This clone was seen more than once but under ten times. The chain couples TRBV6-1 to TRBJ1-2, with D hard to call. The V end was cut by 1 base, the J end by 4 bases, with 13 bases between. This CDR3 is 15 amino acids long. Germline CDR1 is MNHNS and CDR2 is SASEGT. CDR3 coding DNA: TGTGCCAGCAGTGAAGGATTGGGAGATTCCTATGGCTACACCTTC. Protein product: CASSEGLGDSYGYTF.

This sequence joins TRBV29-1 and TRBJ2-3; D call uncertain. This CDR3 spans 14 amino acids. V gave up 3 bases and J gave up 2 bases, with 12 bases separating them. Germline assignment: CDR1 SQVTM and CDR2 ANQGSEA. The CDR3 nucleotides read TGCAGCGTTGATACGGTAGCCCCCACAGATACGCAGTATTTT. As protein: CSVDTVAPTDTQYF.

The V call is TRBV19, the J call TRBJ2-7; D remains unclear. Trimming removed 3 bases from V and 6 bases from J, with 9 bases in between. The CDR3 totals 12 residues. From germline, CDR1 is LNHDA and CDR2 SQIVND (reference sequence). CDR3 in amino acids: CASSIGLREQYF. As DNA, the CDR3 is TGTGCCAGTAGTATCGGTCTCCGCGAGCAGTACTTC.

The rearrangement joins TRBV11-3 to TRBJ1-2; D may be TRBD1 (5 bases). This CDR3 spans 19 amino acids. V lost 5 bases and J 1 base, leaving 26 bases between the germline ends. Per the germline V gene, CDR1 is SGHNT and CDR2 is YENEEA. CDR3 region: CASSHPRTETEVYNYGYTF. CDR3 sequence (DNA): TGTGCCAGCAGCCACCCCCGTACTGAGACAGAGGTTTATAACTATGGCTACACCTTC. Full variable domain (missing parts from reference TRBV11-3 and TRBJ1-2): EAGVVQSPRYKIIEKKQPVAFWCNPISGHNTLYWYLQNLGQGPELLIRYENEEAVDDSQLPKDRFSAERLKGVDSTLKIQPAELGDSAVYLCASSHPRTETEVYNYGYTFGSGTRLTVV.

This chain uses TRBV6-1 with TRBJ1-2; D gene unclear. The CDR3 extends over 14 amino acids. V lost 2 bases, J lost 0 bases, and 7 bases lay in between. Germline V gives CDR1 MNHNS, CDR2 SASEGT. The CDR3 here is CASSEMTTNYGYTF. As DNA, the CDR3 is TGTGCCAGCAGTGAAATGACAACTAACTATGGCTACACCTTC.

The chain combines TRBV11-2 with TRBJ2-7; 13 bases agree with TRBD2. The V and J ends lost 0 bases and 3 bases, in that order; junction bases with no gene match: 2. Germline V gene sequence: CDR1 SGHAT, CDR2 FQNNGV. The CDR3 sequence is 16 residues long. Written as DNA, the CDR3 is TGTGCCAGCAGCTTAGAGACTAGCGGGAGGTTCTACGAGCAGTACTTC. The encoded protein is CASSLETSGRFYEQYF.

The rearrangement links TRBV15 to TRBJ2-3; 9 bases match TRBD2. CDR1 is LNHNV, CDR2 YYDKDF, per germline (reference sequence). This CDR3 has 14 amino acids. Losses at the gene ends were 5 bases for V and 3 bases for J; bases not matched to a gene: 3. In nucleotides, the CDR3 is TGTGCCACCAGCTGGAGCGGGAGGACAGATACGCAGTATTTT. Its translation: CATSWSGRTDTQYF.

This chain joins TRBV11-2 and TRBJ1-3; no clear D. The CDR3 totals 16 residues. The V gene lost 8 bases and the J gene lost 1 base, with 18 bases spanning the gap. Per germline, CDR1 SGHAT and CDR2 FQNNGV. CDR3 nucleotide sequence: TGTGCCAGCCAATCCGCGGGCCCGGAATCTGGAAACACCATATATTTT. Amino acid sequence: CASQSAGPESGNTIYF.

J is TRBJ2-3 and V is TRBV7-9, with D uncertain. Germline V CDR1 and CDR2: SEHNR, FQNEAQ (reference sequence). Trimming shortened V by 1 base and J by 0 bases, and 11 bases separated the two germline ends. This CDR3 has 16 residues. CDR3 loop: CASSLVAATSTDTQYF. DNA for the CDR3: TGTGCCAGCAGCTTAGTGGCTGCGACTAGCACAGATACGCAGTATTTT.

The CDR3 region is CASSLGSGQGVTGYTF. CDR3 coding DNA: TGTGCCAGCAGCTTGGGATCGGGACAGGGGGTGACTGGCTACACCTTC. This sequence joins TRBV5-4 and TRBJ1-2; 11 bases are shared with TRBD1. The trim removed 0 bases at V and 7 bases at J, leaving 8 bases unmatched. Germline CDR1 and CDR2: SGHNT and YYREEE (reference sequence). CDR3 length: 16 residues.

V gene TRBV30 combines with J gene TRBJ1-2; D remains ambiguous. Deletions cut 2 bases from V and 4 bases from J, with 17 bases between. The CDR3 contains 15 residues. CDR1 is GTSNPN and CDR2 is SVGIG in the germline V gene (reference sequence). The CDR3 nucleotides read TGTGCCTGGAGTTCTTACGCCGGTAGTCGCTATGGCTACACCTTC. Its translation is CAWSSYAGSRYGYTF.

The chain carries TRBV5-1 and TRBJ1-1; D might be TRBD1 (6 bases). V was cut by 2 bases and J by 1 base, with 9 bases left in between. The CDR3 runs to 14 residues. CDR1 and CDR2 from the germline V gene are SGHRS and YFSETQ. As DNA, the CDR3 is TGCGCCAGCAGCTTCGGACAGACGAACACTGAAGCTTTCTTT. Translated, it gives CASSFGQTNTEAFF.

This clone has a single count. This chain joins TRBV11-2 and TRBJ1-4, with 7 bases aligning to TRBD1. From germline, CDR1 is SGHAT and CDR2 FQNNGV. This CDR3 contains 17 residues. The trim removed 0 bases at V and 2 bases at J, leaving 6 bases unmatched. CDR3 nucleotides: TGTGCCAGCAGCTTAGATTCGAGGGGGCTGACTAATGAAAAACTGTTTTTT. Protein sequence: CASSLDSRGLTNEKLFF.

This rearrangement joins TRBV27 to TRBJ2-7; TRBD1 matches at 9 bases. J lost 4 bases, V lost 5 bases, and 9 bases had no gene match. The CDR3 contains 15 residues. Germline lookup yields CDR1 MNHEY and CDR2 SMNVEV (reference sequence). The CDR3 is CASSLTGGAGYEQYF. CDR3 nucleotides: TGTGCCAGCAGTCTAACAGGGGGCGCAGGGTACGAGCAGTACTTC.

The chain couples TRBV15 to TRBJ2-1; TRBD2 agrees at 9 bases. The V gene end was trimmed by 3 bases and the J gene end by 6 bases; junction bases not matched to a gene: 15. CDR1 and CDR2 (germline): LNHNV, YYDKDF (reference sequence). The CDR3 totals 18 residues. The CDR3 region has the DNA TGTGCCACCAGCAGCGTGGGTGGGGGACTAGCATGGAGCAATGAGCAGTTCTTC. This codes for CATSSVGGGLAWSNEQFF.

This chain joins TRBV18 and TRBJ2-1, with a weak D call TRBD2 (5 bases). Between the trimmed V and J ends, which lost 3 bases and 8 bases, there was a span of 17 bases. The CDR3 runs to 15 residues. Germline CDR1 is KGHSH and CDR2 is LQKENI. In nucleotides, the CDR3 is TGTGCCAGCTCACCGTCTAGCTCTCTGTGGGATGAGCAGTTCTTC. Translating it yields CASSPSSSLWDEQFF. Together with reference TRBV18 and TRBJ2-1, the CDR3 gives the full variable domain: NAGVMQNPRHLVRRRGQEARLRCSPMKGHSHVYWYRQLPEEGLKFMVYLQKENIIDESGMPKERFSAEFPKEGPSILRIQQVVRGDSAAYFCASSPSSSLWDEQFFGPGTRLTVL.

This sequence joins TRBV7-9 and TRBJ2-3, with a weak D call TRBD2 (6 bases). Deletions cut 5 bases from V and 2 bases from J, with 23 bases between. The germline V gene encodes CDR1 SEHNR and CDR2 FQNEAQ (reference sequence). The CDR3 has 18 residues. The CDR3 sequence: CASSPAGTRGGFTDTQYF. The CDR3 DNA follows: TGTGCCAGCAGCCCCGCCGGGACTCGCGGCGGTTTCACAGATACGCAGTATTTT.

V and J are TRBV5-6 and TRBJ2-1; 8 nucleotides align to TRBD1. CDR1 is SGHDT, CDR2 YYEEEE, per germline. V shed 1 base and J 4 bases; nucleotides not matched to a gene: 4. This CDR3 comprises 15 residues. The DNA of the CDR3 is TGTGCCAGCAGCTTGTGGACAGGGTTGTACAATGAGCAGTTCTTC. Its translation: CASSLWTGLYNEQFF.

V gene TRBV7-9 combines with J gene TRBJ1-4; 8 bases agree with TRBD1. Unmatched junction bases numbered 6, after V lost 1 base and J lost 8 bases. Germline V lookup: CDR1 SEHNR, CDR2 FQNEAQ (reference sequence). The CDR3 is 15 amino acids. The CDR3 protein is CASSLGGQGREKLFF. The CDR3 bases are TGTGCCAGCAGCTTAGGAGGACAGGGTAGGGAAAAACTGTTTTTT.

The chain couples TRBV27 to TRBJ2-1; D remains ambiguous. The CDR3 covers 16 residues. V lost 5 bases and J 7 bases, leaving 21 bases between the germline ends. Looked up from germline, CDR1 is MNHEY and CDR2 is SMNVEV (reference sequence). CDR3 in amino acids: CASSPYGPLSKNEQFF. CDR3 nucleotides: TGTGCCAGCAGTCCTTATGGGCCGCTATCGAAGAATGAGCAGTTCTTC.

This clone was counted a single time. The CDR3 DNA reads as TGTGCCAGCAGCGTAATCCCAGGACAGGGGACCCAGTACTTC. It is translated as CASSVIPGQGTQYF. V usage is TRBV9 and J usage is TRBJ2-5, with TRBD1 matching 8 bases. The V gene end was trimmed by 1 base and the J gene end by 7 bases; junction bases not matched to a gene: 6. CDR1 is SGDLS and CDR2 is YYNGEE in the germline V gene. The CDR3 has 14 residues.